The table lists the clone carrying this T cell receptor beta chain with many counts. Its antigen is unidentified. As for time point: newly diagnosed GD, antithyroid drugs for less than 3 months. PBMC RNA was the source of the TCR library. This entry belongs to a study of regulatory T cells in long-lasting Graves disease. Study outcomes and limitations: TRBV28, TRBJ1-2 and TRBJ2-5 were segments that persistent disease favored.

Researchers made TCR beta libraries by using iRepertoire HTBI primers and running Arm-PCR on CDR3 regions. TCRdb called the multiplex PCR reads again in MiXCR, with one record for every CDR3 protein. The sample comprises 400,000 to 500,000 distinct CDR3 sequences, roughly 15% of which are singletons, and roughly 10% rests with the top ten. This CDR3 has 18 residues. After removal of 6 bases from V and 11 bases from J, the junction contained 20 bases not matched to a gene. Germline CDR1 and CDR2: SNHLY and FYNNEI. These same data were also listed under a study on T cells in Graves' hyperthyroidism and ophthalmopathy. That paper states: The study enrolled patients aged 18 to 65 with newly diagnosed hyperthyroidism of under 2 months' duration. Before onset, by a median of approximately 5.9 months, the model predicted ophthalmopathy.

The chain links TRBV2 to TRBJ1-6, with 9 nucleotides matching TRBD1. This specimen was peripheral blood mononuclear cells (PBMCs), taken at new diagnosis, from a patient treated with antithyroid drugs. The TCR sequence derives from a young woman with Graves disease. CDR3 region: CASSQARTGDPPGTPLHF. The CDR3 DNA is TGTGCCAGCAGCCAAGCCCGGACAGGGGACCCACCGGGAACACCCCTCCACTTT.